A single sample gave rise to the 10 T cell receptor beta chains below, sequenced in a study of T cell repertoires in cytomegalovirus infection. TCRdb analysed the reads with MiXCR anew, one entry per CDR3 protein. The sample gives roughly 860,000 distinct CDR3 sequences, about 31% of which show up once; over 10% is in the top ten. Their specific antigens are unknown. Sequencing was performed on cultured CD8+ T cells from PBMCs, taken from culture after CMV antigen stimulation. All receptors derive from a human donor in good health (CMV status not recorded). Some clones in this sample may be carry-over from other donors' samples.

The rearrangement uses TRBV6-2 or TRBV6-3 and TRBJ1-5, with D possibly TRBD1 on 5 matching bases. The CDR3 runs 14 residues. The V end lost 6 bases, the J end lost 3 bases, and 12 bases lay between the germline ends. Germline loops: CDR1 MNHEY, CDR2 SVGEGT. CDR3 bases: TGTGCCAGCAGCATCAACAGGCCCAATCAGCCCCAGCATTTT. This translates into CASSINRPNQPQHF.

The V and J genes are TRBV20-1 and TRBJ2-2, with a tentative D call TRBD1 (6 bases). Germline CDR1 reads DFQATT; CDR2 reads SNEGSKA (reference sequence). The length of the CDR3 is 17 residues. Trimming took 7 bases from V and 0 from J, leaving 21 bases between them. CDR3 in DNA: TGCAGTGTCGTAGGGATTAACCAGGGGACGAACACCGGGGAGCTGTTTTTT. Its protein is CSVVGINQGTNTGELFF.

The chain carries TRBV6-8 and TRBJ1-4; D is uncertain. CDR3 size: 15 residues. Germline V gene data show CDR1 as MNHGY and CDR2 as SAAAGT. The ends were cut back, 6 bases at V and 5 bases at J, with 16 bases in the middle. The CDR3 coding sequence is TGTGCCAGCAGCCCCTATCGAGCCCTGAATGAAAAACTGTTTTTT. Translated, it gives CASSPYRALNEKLFF.

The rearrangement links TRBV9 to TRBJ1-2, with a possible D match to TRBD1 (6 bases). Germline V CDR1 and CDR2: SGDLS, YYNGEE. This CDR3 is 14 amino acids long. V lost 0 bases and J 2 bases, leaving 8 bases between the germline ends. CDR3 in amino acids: CASSVAGANYGYTF. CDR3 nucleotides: TGTGCCAGCAGCGTAGCGGGGGCCAACTATGGCTACACCTTC.

CDR3 sequence: CASSDSGLGNQPQHF. Here the CDR3 DNA reads TGTGCCAGCAGTGACTCTGGACTCGGCAATCAGCCCCAGCATTTT. V usage is TRBV6-4 and J usage is TRBJ1-5; D gene ambiguous. V was trimmed by 0 bases and J by 2 bases, leaving 8 bases between them. Germline CDR1 and CDR2: MRHNA and SNTAGT. The CDR3 runs to 15 residues.

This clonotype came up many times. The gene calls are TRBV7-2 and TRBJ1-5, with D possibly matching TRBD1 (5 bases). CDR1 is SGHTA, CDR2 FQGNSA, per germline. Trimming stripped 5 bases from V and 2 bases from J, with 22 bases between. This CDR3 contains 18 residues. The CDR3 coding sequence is TGTGCCAGCAGCCAGAACGGAGGGGAAGTTACGGGCAATCAGCCCCAGCATTTT. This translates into CASSQNGGEVTGNQPQHF.

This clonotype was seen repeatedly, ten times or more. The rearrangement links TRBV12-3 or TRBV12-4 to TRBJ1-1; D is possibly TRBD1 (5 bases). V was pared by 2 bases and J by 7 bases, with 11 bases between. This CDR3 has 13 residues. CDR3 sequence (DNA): TGTGCCAGCAGTTTAAGTGGGGCGGGTGAAGCTTTCTTT. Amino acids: CASSLSGAGEAFF.

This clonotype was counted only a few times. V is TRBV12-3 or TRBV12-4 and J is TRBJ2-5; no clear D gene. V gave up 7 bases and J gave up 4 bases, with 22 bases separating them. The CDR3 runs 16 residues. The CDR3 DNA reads TGTGCCAGCACCTTCGTCTTGGGCGACGAAGTAGAGACCCAGTACTTC. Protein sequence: CASTFVLGDEVETQYF.

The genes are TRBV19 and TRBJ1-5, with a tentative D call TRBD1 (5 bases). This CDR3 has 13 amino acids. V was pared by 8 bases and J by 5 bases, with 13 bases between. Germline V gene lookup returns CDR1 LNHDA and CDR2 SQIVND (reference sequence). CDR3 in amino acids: CASGGGCYQPQHF. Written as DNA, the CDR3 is TGTGCCAGTGGGGGGGGGTGTTATCAGCCCCAGCATTTT. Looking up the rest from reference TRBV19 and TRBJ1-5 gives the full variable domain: DGGITQSPKYLFRKEGQNVTLSCEQNLNHDAMYWYRQDPGQGLRLIYYSQIVNDFQKGDIAEGYSVSREKKESFPLTVTSAQKNPTAFYLCASGGGCYQPQHFGDGTRLSIL.

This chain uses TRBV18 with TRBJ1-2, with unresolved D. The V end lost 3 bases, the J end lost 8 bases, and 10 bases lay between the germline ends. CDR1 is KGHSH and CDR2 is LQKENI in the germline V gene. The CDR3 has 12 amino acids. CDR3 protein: CASSPEGGGYTF. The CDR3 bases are TGTGCCAGCTCACCCGAAGGCGGGGGCTACACCTTC.